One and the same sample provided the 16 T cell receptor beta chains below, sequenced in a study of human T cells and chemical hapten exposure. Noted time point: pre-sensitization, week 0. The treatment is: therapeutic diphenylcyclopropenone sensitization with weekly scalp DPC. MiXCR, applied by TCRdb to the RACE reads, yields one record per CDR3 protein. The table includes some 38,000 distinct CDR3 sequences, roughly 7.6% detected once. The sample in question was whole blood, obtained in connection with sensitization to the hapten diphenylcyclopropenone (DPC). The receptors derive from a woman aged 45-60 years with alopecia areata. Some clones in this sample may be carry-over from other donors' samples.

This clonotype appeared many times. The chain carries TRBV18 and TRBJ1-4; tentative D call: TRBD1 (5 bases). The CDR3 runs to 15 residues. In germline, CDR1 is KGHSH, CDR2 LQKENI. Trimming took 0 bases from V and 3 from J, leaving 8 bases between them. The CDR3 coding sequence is TGTGCCAGCTCACCACCAGGGGTGGCTAATGAAAAACTGTTTTTT. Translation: CASSPPGVANEKLFF.

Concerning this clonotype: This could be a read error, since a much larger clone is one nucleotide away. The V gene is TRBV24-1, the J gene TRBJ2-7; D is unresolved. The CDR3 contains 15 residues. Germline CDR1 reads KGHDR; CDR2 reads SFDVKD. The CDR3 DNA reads TGTGCCACCAATGATCCCAGTTCGCTCTCCTACGAGCAGTACTTC. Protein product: CATNDPSSLSYEQYF.

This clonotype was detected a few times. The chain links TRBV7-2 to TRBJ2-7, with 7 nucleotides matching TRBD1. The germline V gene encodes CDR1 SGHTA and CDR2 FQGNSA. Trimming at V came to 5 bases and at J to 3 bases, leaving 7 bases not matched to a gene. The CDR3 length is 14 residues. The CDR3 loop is CASSTWGQSYEQYF. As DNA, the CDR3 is TGTGCCAGCAGCACCTGGGGACAGAGCTACGAGCAGTACTTC.

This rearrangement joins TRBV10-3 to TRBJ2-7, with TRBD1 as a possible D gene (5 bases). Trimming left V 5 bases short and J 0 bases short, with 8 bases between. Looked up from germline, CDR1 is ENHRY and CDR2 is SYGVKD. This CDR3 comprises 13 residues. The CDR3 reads CAISRQSSYEQYF. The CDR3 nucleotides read TGTGCCATCAGTCGACAGAGCTCCTACGAGCAGTACTTC.

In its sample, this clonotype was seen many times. For the CDR3, the DNA is TGCAGTGCCTTAGCGGGAGGGCAAAGAGAGGAGCAGTTCTTC. It is translated as CSALAGGQREEQFF. The J gene is TRBJ2-1, the V gene TRBV20-1; TRBD2 matches 11 bases. CDR1 is DFQATT and CDR2 is SNEGSKA in the germline V gene (reference sequence). J was trimmed by 10 bases and V by 6 bases; bases with no gene match: 11. This CDR3 has 14 residues.

In DNA, the CDR3 is TGTGCCAGCAGCGTAGAACAGGGCAACACTGAAGCTTTCTTT. This gives the protein CASSVEQGNTEAFF. V is TRBV9 and J is TRBJ1-1; D possibly corresponds to TRBD1 (6 bases). Trimming removed 0 bases from V and 2 bases from J, with 8 bases in between. The germline V gene has CDR1 SGDLS and CDR2 YYNGEE. This CDR3 spans 14 amino acids.

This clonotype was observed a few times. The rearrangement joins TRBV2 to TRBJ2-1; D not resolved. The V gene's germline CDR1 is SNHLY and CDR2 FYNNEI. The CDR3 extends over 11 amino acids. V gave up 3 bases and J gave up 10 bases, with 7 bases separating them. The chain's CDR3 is CASSENREQFF. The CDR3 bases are TGTGCCAGCAGTGAGAACCGGGAGCAGTTCTTC.

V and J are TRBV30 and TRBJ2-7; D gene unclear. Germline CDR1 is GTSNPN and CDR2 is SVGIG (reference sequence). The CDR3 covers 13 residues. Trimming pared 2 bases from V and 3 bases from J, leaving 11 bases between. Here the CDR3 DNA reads TGTGCCTGGAGTATGGACCGGCGCTACGAGCAGTACTTC. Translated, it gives CAWSMDRRYEQYF.

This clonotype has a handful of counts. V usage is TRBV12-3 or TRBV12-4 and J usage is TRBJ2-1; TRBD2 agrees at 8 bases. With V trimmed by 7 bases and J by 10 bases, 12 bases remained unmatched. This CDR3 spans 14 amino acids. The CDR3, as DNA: TGTGCCAGCACCCAGGTACTAGCGGAAAAGGAGCAGTTCTTC. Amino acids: CASTQVLAEKEQFF.

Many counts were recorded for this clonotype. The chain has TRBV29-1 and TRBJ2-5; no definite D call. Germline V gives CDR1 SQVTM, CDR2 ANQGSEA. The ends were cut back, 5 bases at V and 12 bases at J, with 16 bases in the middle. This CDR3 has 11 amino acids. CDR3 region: CSVPPDTREYF. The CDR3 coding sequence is TGCAGCGTTCCCCCCGACACAAGAGAGTACTTC.

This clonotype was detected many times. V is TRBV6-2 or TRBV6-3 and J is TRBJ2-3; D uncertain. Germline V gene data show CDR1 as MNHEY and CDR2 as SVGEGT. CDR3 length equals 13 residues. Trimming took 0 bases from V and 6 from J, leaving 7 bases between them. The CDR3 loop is CASSYSMRDTQYF. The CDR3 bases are TGTGCCAGCAGTTACTCGATGAGGGATACGCAGTATTTT.

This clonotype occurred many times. The CDR3 coding sequence is TGTGCCAGCAGTGTGGAGGGACAGGGATACAATGAGCAGTTCTTC. It is translated as CASSVEGQGYNEQFF. This chain connects TRBV2 to TRBJ2-1; 9 bases fit TRBD1. The ends lost 4 bases at V and 4 bases at J; junction bases unmatched: 5. This CDR3 is built from 15 residues. CDR1 is SNHLY, CDR2 FYNNEI, per germline.

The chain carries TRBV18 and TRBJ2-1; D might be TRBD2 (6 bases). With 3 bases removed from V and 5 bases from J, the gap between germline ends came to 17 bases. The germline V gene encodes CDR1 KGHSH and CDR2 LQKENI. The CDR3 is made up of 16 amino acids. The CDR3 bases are TGTGCCAGCTCACCGCTGGGTGGGGGGACCCACAATGAGCAGTTCTTC. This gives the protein CASSPLGGGTHNEQFF.

The CDR3 loop is CASSLGTGIAYEQYF. The CDR3 nucleotides read TGTGCCAGCAGCTTAGGGACAGGGATCGCCTACGAGCAGTACTTC. The genes are TRBV11-2 and TRBJ2-7, with 8 bases that match TRBD1. V shed 1 base and J 2 bases; nucleotides not matched to a gene: 4. Germline CDR1 is SGHAT and CDR2 is FQNNGV. This CDR3 comprises 15 residues.

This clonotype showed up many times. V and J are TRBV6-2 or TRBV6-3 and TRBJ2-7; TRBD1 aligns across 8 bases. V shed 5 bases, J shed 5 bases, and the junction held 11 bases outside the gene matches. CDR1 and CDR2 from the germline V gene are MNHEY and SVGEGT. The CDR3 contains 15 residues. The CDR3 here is CASSTRTGYFDEQYF. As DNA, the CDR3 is TGTGCCAGCAGTACCAGGACAGGGTACTTCGACGAGCAGTACTTC.

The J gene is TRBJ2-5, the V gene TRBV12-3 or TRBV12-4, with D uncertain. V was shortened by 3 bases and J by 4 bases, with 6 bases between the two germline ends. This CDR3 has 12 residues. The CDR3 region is CASSFNGETQYF. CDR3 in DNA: TGTGCCAGCAGTTTCAATGGAGAGACCCAGTACTTC.